This note documents a single T cell receptor beta chain sequence. Absent ophthalmopathy progression within 18 months defined stable Graves' hyperthyroidism. CDR1 and CDR2 (germline): ENHRY, SYGVKD. With 0 bases removed from V and 10 bases from J, the gap between germline ends came to 10 bases. The CDR3 sequence is 14 residues long. The data originate from a study of T cells in Graves' hyperthyroidism and ophthalmopathy. The source material, RNA transcripts, was used to amplify TCR beta CDR3 regions. First-round RT-PCR with HTBI primers amplified the TCR CDR3 region. TCRdb analysed the multiplex PCR reads with MiXCR anew, one entry per CDR3 protein. This table holds about 560,000 distinct CDR3 sequences, around 45% found once.

This sequence originates from a woman aged 18-29 years with Graves' hyperthyroidism. The sequenced sample consisted of peripheral blood or thyroid tissue (not recorded which). This chain links TRBV10-3 with TRBJ1-6; unclear D gene. Here the CDR3 reads CAISESAADSPLHF. The CDR3 DNA sequence: TGTGCCATCAGTGAGTCTGCGGCAGACTCACCCCTCCACTTT.